This TCR beta chain comes out of a study of beta chain features in type 1 diabetes. To note about this clone: No antigen is known for it.

Expressed TCRB transcripts were sequenced after all isolated RNA was converted to cDNA. Profiled with immunoSEQ multiplex PCR; TCRdb holds only in-frame clones, not every one. The table has 500,000 to 700,000 clones, roughly 15% seen once. Study results and caveats: PCR might pick shorter templates more often, in the same way for patients and controls.

V was shortened by 1 base and J by 4 bases, with 10 bases between the two germline ends. This CDR3 comprises 14 residues. Germline V gene lookup returns CDR1 SGHTA and CDR2 FQGNSA. The sequenced sample was naive CD4+ T cells from blood. This sequence joins TRBV7-2 and TRBJ2-5, with D perhaps given as TRBD1 or TRBD2 (5 bases each). This receptor was taken from a man younger than 35 in good health. CDR3 loop: CASSLGPGRETQYF. DNA for the CDR3: TGTGCCAGCAGCTTAGGGCCGGGGCGAGAGACCCAGTACTTC.